Each of the 30 T cell receptor beta chains below was sequenced from the same sample in a study of prognosis after radiotherapy for stage I lung cancer. From genomic DNA, TCR beta CDR3 was amplified by two-round multiplex PCR. The first round of PCR was done with primers that matched each TRBV and TRBJ gene. TCRdb called the multiplex PCR reads again in MiXCR, with one record for every CDR3 protein. The repertoire holds almost 20,000 distinct CDR3 sequences, with about 26% as singletons. The sample consisted of PBMCs, taken before or after stereotactic body radiation therapy (not recorded which). The receptors shown here come from a donor over 45 with non-small cell lung cancer.

This clonotype was counted at least ten times. V gene TRBV7-8 combines with J gene TRBJ2-5; D is unresolved. The germline CDR1 and CDR2 sequences are SGHVS and FQNEAQ. Trimming cost V 6 bases and J 4 bases, with 12 bases left between them. The CDR3 contains 13 residues. CDR3 sequence: CASRKLIAETQYF. The CDR3 DNA reads as TGTGCCAGCAGAAAGCTTATTGCAGAGACCCAGTACTTC. The full variable domain, in which reference TRBV7-8 and TRBJ2-5 provide the parts outside the CDR3, is GAGVSQSPRYKVAKRGQDVALRCDPISGHVSLFWYQQALGQGPEFLTYFQNEAQLDKSGLPSDRFFAERPEGSVSTLKIQRTQQEDSAVYLCASRKLIAETQYFGPGTRLLVL.

This clonotype occurred many times. V is TRBV18 and J is TRBJ2-5; possible D gene TRBD1, 7 bases. Between the trimmed V and J ends, which lost 2 bases and 2 bases, there was a span of 12 bases. Germline V gene lookup returns CDR1 KGHSH and CDR2 LQKENI. The CDR3 runs to 15 residues. The CDR3 reads CASSPRAGGQETQYF. Written as DNA, the CDR3 is TGTGCCAGCTCACCAAGGGCAGGGGGGCAAGAGACCCAGTACTTC.

As for this clonotype: This probably arose from a read error, given a far larger clone one base away. This chain joins TRBV6-2 or TRBV6-3 and TRBJ2-7, with 8 bases aligning to TRBD1. Per the germline V gene, CDR1 is MNHEY and CDR2 is SVGEGT. This CDR3 is built from 14 residues. The CDR3 DNA is TGTGCCAGCAGGCGGACAGGGAATTCCTACGAGCAGCACTTC. As protein: CASRRTGNSYEQHF.

This clonotype was found once. V gene TRBV12-3 or TRBV12-4 combines with J gene TRBJ2-1, with 15 bases that match TRBD2. This CDR3 is 20 amino acids long. V was pared by 5 bases and J by 4 bases, with 15 bases of the junction left unmatched. CDR3 nucleotide sequence: TGTGCCAGCAGTCCAGACCTATGGACTAGCGGGAGGGGGAGTTACAATGAGCAGTTCTTC. It encodes CASSPDLWTSGRGSYNEQFF.

There are many counts of this clonotype. The chain carries TRBV20-1 and TRBJ2-2; no clear D gene. CDR1 is DFQATT, CDR2 SNEGSKA, per germline (reference sequence). The CDR3 extends over 13 amino acids. The V end lost 3 bases, the J end lost 6 bases, and 11 bases lay between the germline ends. The CDR3 sequence is CSASGYGAGELFF. The CDR3 DNA reads TGCAGTGCTAGTGGGTACGGCGCCGGGGAGCTGTTTTTT.

Notes on this clonotype: Since a far larger clone is one base different, this is likely a read error. This chain links TRBV7-3 with TRBJ2-7, with D perhaps TRBD1 or TRBD2 (6 bases each). This CDR3 has 15 residues. CDR1 is SGHTA, CDR2 FQGTGA, per germline. The ends were cut back, 3 bases at V and 5 bases at J, with 17 bases in the middle. The CDR3 loop reads CASSLRGEILDEQYF. CDR3 coding DNA: TGTGCCAGCAGCTTGAGGGGGGAGATCCTCGACGAGCAGTACTTC.

The table lists this clonotype with a count of one. V is TRBV5-1 and J is TRBJ2-7; TRBD1 is a possible D gene (5 bases). The V end lost 8 bases, the J end lost 9 bases, and 24 bases lay between the germline ends. The CDR3 has 14 residues. The germline V gene has CDR1 SGHRS and CDR2 YFSETQ. CDR3 coding DNA: TGCGCCAGTCCCCCAGGGAACAACCCTACTGGGCAGTACTTC. It translates to CASPPGNNPTGQYF.

About this clonotype: A read error may be the cause here, since a much bigger clone is one base away. This sequence joins TRBV6-2 or TRBV6-3 and TRBJ2-2; D possibly corresponds to TRBD1 (6 bases). Germline values: CDR1 MNHEY, CDR2 SVGEGT. The CDR3 runs 14 residues. The CDR3 sequence is CASIYRAAAGELFF. The CDR3 coding sequence is TGTGCCAGCATTTACAGGGCAGCTGCCGGGGAGCTGTTTTTT.

In this sample, this clonotype turned up many times. The chain is built from TRBV29-1 and TRBJ1-4; D might be TRBD1 (6 bases). V was cut by 7 bases and J by 4 bases, with 13 bases left in between. CDR1 and CDR2 from the germline V gene are SQVTM and ANQGSEA. The CDR3 is made up of 13 amino acids. In DNA, the CDR3 is TGCAGCGGTTCAGGGGCCGGTAATGAAAAACTGTTTTTT. Translated, it gives CSGSGAGNEKLFF.

In this sample, this clonotype turned up a few times. The genes are TRBV5-4 and TRBJ2-7; TRBD1 matches 8 bases. Germline V gene lookup returns CDR1 SGHNT and CDR2 YYREEE (reference sequence). Germline trimming cut 3 bases from V and 7 bases from J; bases unmatched to any gene: 9. CDR3 length equals 14 residues. The CDR3 nucleotides read TGTGCCAGCAGCTCGCGGACAGGGCCAGGAGAGCAGTACTTC. Translated, it gives CASSSRTGPGEQYF.

This clonotype was recorded only once. The chain carries TRBV6-9 and TRBJ2-1; tentatively, D is TRBD2 (6 bases). The CDR3 totals 18 residues. The germline V gene has CDR1 MNHGY and CDR2 SVAAGI. The ends were cut back, 9 bases at V and 5 bases at J, with 29 bases in the middle. The CDR3 nucleotides read TGTGCCAGTAGCGGTATGGCCCCTTTAGGGGTCAACCACAATGAGCAGTTCTTC. Encoded protein: CASSGMAPLGVNHNEQFF.

The sample holds many counts of this clonotype. The chain links TRBV7-8 to TRBJ1-2, with 9 nucleotides matching TRBD1. The CDR3 spans 13 residues. CDR1 and CDR2 from the germline V gene are SGHVS and FQNEAQ. V was pared by 5 bases and J by 6 bases, with 4 bases of the junction left unmatched. CDR3 in DNA: TGTGCCAGCAGCACAGGGGGCGCCGATGGCTACACCTTC. Protein product: CASSTGGADGYTF.

This clonotype appeared many times. The genes are TRBV4-1 and TRBJ2-7; D gene uncertain. Trimming removed 4 bases from V and 0 bases from J, with 7 bases in between. This CDR3 is built from 13 residues. The germline CDR1 and CDR2 sequences are MGHRA and YSYEKL. The CDR3 protein is CASSRPGSYEQYF. CDR3 in DNA: TGCGCCAGCAGCCGACCGGGCTCCTACGAGCAGTACTTC.

Ten or more counts support this clonotype. The chain links TRBV7-2 to TRBJ1-2, with a weak D call TRBD1 (5 bases). The germline V gene has CDR1 SGHTA and CDR2 FQGNSA. The CDR3 is 13 amino acids. Trimming removed 3 bases from V and 7 bases from J, with 12 bases in between. CDR3 region: CASSFGAQGGYTF. The CDR3 DNA is TGTGCCAGCAGCTTTGGAGCCCAGGGTGGCTACACCTTC.

This clonotype was recorded many times. The chain joins TRBV20-1 to TRBJ1-3; D remains unclear. V gave up 3 bases and J gave up 4 bases, with 10 bases separating them. In germline, CDR1 is DFQATT, CDR2 SNEGSKA (reference sequence). The CDR3 has 13 residues. The CDR3 DNA follows: TGCAGTGCTAGTTCGGCAGAAGGAAACACCATATATTTT. Translating it yields CSASSAEGNTIYF.

Ten or more counts support this clonotype. This chain links TRBV5-1 with TRBJ1-6, with D uncertain. The CDR3 is 13 amino acids. Deletions cut 4 bases from V and 7 bases from J, with 9 bases between. Looked up from germline, CDR1 is SGHRS and CDR2 is YFSETQ. CDR3 bases: TGCGCCAGCAGCACGGACGCGAATTCACCCCTCCACTTT. It specifies CASSTDANSPLHF.

The rearrangement uses TRBV7-9 and TRBJ2-1, with TRBD2 as a possible D gene (5 bases). Germline V gene data show CDR1 as SEHNR and CDR2 as FQNEAQ (reference sequence). The V gene lost 4 bases and the J gene lost 7 bases, with 17 bases spanning the gap. CDR3 length: 15 amino acids. The CDR3 protein is CASSSISVVWNEQFF. CDR3 DNA sequence: TGTGCCAGCAGCTCGATTAGCGTGGTCTGGAATGAGCAGTTCTTC.

This clonotype was seen at least ten times. The chain uses TRBV13 and TRBJ2-7, with D possibly matching TRBD1 (7 bases). Germline CDR1 is PRHDT and CDR2 is FYEKMQ (reference sequence). Trimming removed 3 bases from V and 4 bases from J, with 10 bases in between. The CDR3 is made up of 13 amino acids. The CDR3 loop is CASSLEGAYEQYF. The CDR3 DNA sequence: TGTGCCAGCAGCTTGGAGGGGGCGTACGAGCAGTACTTC.

On this clonotype itself: This may be a read error: a much more frequent sequence differs by one nucleotide. The genes are TRBV6-1 and TRBJ2-1; 11 bases are shared with TRBD2. The V gene's germline CDR1 is MNHNS and CDR2 SASEGT. The CDR3 is 16 amino acids. The CDR3 sequence is CTSSPLTSGIGNEQFF. As DNA, the CDR3 is TGTACCAGCAGTCCCCTGACTAGCGGGATCGGGAATGAGCAGTTCTTC.

V gene TRBV7-9 combines with J gene TRBJ2-1, with a tentative D call TRBD2 (6 bases). The germline gives CDR1 SEHNR, CDR2 FQNEAQ (reference sequence). There are 15 residues in the CDR3. V gave up 6 bases and J gave up 7 bases, with 19 bases separating them. The CDR3 DNA reads TGTGCCAGCAGATCGACTAGTGGGGTCTGGAATGAGCAGTTCTTC. As protein: CASRSTSGVWNEQFF.

Ten or more counts support this clonotype. The chain combines TRBV9 with TRBJ2-1; 9 positions match TRBD2. The ends lost 1 base at V and 4 bases at J; junction bases unmatched: 6. This CDR3 comprises 16 residues. Germline-derived CDR1 and CDR2 are SGDLS and YYNGEE. As DNA, the CDR3 is TGTGCCAGCAGCGTATCAGGACTAGCGAAATACAATGAGCAGTTCTTC. This encodes CASSVSGLAKYNEQFF. Drawing the rest from reference TRBV9 and TRBJ2-1, the complete variable domain is DSGVTQTPKHLITATGQRVTLRCSPRSGDLSVYWYQQSLDQGLQFLIQYYNGEERAKGNILERFSAQQFPDLHSELNLSSLELGDSALYFCASSVSGLAKYNEQFFGPGTRLTVL.

At least ten counts were recorded for this clonotype. The CDR3 DNA reads TGTGCCAGCAGACTAAGCGGCTATGAGCAGTTCTTC. Protein: CASRLSGYEQFF. This chain joins TRBV7-9 and TRBJ2-1; a possible D gene is TRBD2 (5 bases). The CDR3 extends over 12 amino acids. CDR1 and CDR2 (germline): SEHNR, FQNEAQ (reference sequence). Trimming removed 6 bases at V and 8 bases at J, with 11 bases between.

This clonotype was picked up many times. The genes are TRBV12-3 or TRBV12-4 and TRBJ1-1, with a tentative D call TRBD1 (5 bases). The length of the CDR3 is 15 residues. The V and J ends lost 6 bases and 5 bases respectively, with 19 bases between them. CDR3 region: CASSPDTGEETEAFF. The CDR3 DNA reads as TGTGCCAGCAGCCCGGACACGGGGGAGGAGACTGAAGCTTTCTTT.

This clonotype was observed many times. This rearrangement joins TRBV12-3 or TRBV12-4 to TRBJ2-7; the match to TRBD1 covers 9 bases. The CDR3 spans 16 residues. Trimming at V came to 5 bases and at J to 4 bases, leaving 12 bases not matched to a gene. The CDR3 is CASSPHKPGQGYEQYF. The CDR3 region has the DNA TGTGCCAGCAGTCCCCACAAACCGGGACAGGGTTACGAGCAGTACTTC.

A word on this clonotype: Given the absence of the conserved phenylalanine or tryptophan at the CDR3 end, a read error is likely. This chain links TRBV7-6 with TRBJ2-1, with TRBD2 identical over 11 bases. The J segment lost 2 bases and the V segment lost 5 bases, leaving 14 bases of the junction unmatched. Per the germline V gene, CDR1 is SGHVS and CDR2 is FNYEAQ. CDR3 length equals 19 residues. The CDR3 DNA reads as TGTGCCAGCAGCCCCCGGTTACTAGCGGGAGACCAAGCCTACAATGAGCAGTTCCTC. Residues: CASSPRLLAGDQAYNEQFL.

About this clonotype: The junction departs from germline at one end; a sequencing error may be responsible. The chain uses TRBV30 and TRBJ1-2; D may be TRBD1 (5 bases). Germline lookup yields CDR1 GTSNPN and CDR2 SVGIG (reference sequence). CDR3 size: 14 residues. Written as DNA, the CDR3 is TGTGCCTGGAGTGACTGGGACGATAGGTATGGATACACCTTC. Translation gives CAWSDWDDRYGYTF. The full variable domain, in which reference TRBV30 and TRBJ1-2 provide the parts outside the CDR3, is SQTIHQWPATLVQPVGSPLSLECTVEGTSNPNLYWYRQAAGRGLQLLFYSVGIGQISSEVPQNLSASRPQDRQFILSSKKLLLSDSGFYLCAWSDWDDRYGYTFGSGTRLTVV.

The sample holds a few counts of this clonotype. A much larger clone lies one base from this, so it may be a read error. The V call is TRBV20-1, the J call TRBJ1-4; 9 bases fit TRBD1. The trim removed 4 bases at V and 12 bases at J, leaving 12 bases unmatched. The CDR3 sequence is 14 residues long. Germline CDR1 is DFQATT and CDR2 is SNEGSKA (reference sequence). CDR3 in amino acids: CSANPQGADEELFF. In DNA form, the CDR3 reads TGCAGTGCTAATCCACAGGGGGCAGACGAAGAACTGTTTTTT.

In the case of this clonotype: This is likely an artifact of a read error, given a far larger clone one base away. The chain combines TRBV6-4 with TRBJ2-2; D not certain. From germline, CDR1 is MRHNA and CDR2 SNTAGT. The CDR3 contains 10 residues. The V gene lost 7 bases and the J gene lost 7 bases, with 4 bases spanning the gap. The chain's CDR3 is CASIYGELFF. DNA for the CDR3: TGTGCCAGCATCTACGGGGAGCTGTTTTTT.

Worth noting for this clonotype: A far larger clone is one nucleotide away, so this likely arose from a read error. The chain recombines TRBV6-2 or TRBV6-3 with TRBJ2-5; tentatively, D is TRBD1 (5 bases). The J call is uncertain, as TRBJ2-1 better fits the DNA end. This CDR3 is 18 amino acids long. The germline gives CDR1 MNHEY, CDR2 SVGEGT. The CDR3 spells CASRGMAPLGVNDNEQFF. CDR3 DNA: TGTGCCAGCAGAGGTATGGCCCCTTTAGGGGTCAACGACAATGAGCAGTTCTTC.

This clonotype was seen just once. It differs at one base from a far larger clone, so likely a read error. This chain connects TRBV6-6 to TRBJ2-7; 8 bases line up with TRBD2. The CDR3 is made up of 14 amino acids. Germline V CDR1 and CDR2: MNHNY, SVGAGI (reference sequence). Losses at the gene ends were 5 bases for V and 6 bases for J; bases not matched to a gene: 9. In nucleotides, the CDR3 is TGTGCCAGCAGTGAATCGGGGGGGGGCGTCGAGCAGTACTTC. Translated, it gives CASSESGGGVEQYF.